This T cell receptor (beta chain) was sequenced for a study of OX40 agonist ivuxolimab in advanced cancers. The CDR3 contains 14 residues. Trimming shortened V by 1 base and J by 6 bases, and 9 bases separated the two germline ends. The germline gives CDR1 SGHTA, CDR2 FQGTGA. Sequenced by immunoSEQ multiplex PCR; TCRdb stores in-frame clones only, minus some. The sample shows about 72,000 clones, under 85% of them seen only once. The material sequenced was CD4+ or CD8+ T cells sorted from blood, taken in a trial of the OX40 agonist ivuxolimab. This clonotype originated in an adult with an advanced solid tumor such as melanoma, head and neck, liver or kidney cancer. This chain connects TRBV7-3 to TRBJ2-2; D may be TRBD2 (5 bases). Written as DNA, the CDR3 is TGTGCCAGCAGCTTAAACGGGATTGCCGGGGAGCTGTTTTTT. Its protein product is CASSLNGIAGELFF.